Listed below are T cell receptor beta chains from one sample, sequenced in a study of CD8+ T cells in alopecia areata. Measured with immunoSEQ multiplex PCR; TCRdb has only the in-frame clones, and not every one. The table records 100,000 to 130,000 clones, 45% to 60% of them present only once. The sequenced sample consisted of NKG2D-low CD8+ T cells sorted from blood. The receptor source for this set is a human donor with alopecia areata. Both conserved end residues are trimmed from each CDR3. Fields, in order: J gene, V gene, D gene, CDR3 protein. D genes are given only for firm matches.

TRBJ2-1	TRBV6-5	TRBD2	ASSYEAGGSNEQF
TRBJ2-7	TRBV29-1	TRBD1	SVATGSYEQY
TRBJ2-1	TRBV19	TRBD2	ASIGLADNEQF
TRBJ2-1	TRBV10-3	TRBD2	ASSYSRGSAYNEQF
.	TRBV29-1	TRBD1	SVQDRGKAYEQY
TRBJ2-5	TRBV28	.	ASSSPFDRADGTQY
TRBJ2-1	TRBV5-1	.	ASSLEGNEQF
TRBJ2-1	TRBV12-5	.	ASGLVRGNEQF
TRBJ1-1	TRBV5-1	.	ASSTDNEAF
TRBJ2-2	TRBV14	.	ASSQASAIVRGELF
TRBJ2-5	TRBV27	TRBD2	ASSFRLAGRETQY
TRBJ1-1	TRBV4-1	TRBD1	ASSQDRGTAEAF
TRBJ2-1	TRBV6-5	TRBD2	ASSYSTSVEQF
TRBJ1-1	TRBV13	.	ASSIGQIAEAF
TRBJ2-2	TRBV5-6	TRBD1	ASSGDRDRDTGELF
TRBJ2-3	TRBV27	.	ASSSRDYTDTQY
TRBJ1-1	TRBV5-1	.	ASSLVGSTEAF
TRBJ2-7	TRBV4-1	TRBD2	ASRASTSGTYEQY
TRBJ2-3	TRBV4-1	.	ASSPGSSGRTDTQY
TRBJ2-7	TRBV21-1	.	ASSTRAECGGGTYEQY
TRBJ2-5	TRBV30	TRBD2	AWGEGPETQY
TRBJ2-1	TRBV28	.	ASSFRWEVLNEQF
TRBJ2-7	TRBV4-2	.	ASSQVGPSPYEQY
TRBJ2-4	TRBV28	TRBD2	ASSLWSGLATIRD